One sample yielded the 21 T cell receptor beta chains listed below, sequenced in a study of T cells after yellow fever vaccination. MiXCR, applied by TCRdb to the 5' RACE reads, yields one record per CDR3 protein. The sample carries 500,000 to 650,000 distinct CDR3 sequences, 17% recorded once. The sequences come from PBMCs, collected 4 to 5 days after the first yellow fever vaccination. The source is a man younger than 35 who received the YFV17D yellow fever vaccine.

There are a few counts of this clonotype. This rearrangement joins TRBV29-1 to TRBJ1-1; D not resolved. CDR1 and CDR2 from the germline V gene are SQVTM and ANQGSEA. The CDR3 runs 13 residues. V lost 5 bases and J lost 1, with 11 bases in between. The CDR3 nucleotides read TGCAGCGTTAGTTGGACGGAGAACACTGAAGCTTTCTTT. Protein product: CSVSWTENTEAFF.

The rearrangement uses TRBV7-2 and TRBJ1-6; D call uncertain. The CDR3 loop spans 16 amino acids. V was clipped by 5 bases and J by 13 bases, with 24 bases between them. Germline V gene lookup returns CDR1 SGHTA and CDR2 FQGNSA. CDR3 bases: TGTGCCAGCAGCCTTCCGAATTCTGTTCGTTTAAGTCCCCTCCACTTT. Amino acids: CASSLPNSVRLSPLHF.

This clonotype has more than one count but fewer than ten. As DNA, the CDR3 is TGTGCCAGCAAAAAACAGGGTCTCGAGACCCAGTACTTC. Translation gives CASKKQGLETQYF. The chain has TRBV6-1 and TRBJ2-5, with D tentatively TRBD1 (6 bases). CDR3 length: 13 residues. Germline V CDR1 and CDR2: MNHNS, SASEGT. With 7 bases removed from V and 5 bases from J, the gap between germline ends came to 14 bases.

The chain is built from TRBV23-1 and TRBJ2-3, with 7 bases matching TRBD1. TRBV23-1 is classed as an ORF, of uncertain function. V shed 6 bases and J 1 base; nucleotides not matched to a gene: 7. The CDR3 contains 15 residues. CDR3 coding DNA: TGCGCCAGCAGCTTCAGACAGGGTTGCACAGATACGCAGTATTTT. It yields the protein CASSFRQGCTDTQYF.

A few counts support this clonotype. The rearrangement links TRBV19 to TRBJ1-2; D possibly corresponds to TRBD1 (5 bases). This CDR3 region has 14 residues. Germline values: CDR1 LNHDA, CDR2 SQIVND (reference sequence). V was clipped by 3 bases and J by 6 bases, with 14 bases between them. The CDR3 loop is CASSIRTRTHGYTF. The CDR3 DNA sequence: TGTGCCAGTAGTATCAGGACAAGGACCCATGGCTACACCTTC.

This clonotype showed up many times. This sequence joins TRBV1 and TRBJ1-1. TRBV1 is flagged as a pseudogene. This CDR3 comprises 17 residues. CDR3 region: CTSSQDLSARMNTEAFF. In DNA, the CDR3 is TGCACCAGCAGCCAAGATCTCTCGGCCAGGATGAACACTGAAGCTTTCTTT.

The sample holds a few counts of this clonotype. V is TRBV4-1 and J is TRBJ2-7, with 9 bases matching TRBD2. Germline V lookup: CDR1 MGHRA, CDR2 YSYEKL. This CDR3 is 15 amino acids long. Trimming cost V 1 base and J 5 bases; bases outside gene matches: 6. The CDR3 DNA reads as TGCGCCAGCAGCCAAGTAGGGACTAGCCGGGACGAGCAGTACTTC. Translated: CASSQVGTSRDEQYF.

In this sample, this clonotype turned up a few times. The chain combines TRBV6-1 with TRBJ1-1; 7 bases are shared with TRBD1. The V gene's germline CDR1 is MNHNS and CDR2 SASEGT. With V trimmed by 3 bases and J by 1 base, 5 bases remained unmatched. This CDR3 region has 15 residues. The CDR3 DNA sequence: TGTGCCAGCAGTGAGACACAGGGGAGGAACACTGAAGCTTTCTTT. Translating it yields CASSETQGRNTEAFF.

This CDR3 is CSAYDPVRRNQPQHF. CDR3 DNA: TGCAGTGCTTACGACCCAGTCAGGCGCAATCAGCCCCAGCATTTT. The rearrangement joins TRBV20-1 to TRBJ1-5; D unresolved. The CDR3 covers 15 residues. The V gene lost 5 bases and the J gene lost 2 bases, with 16 bases spanning the gap. CDR1 and CDR2 (germline): DFQATT, SNEGSKA (reference sequence).

The chain carries TRBV18 and TRBJ2-1; 7 nucleotides match TRBD2. The CDR3 totals 16 residues. Trimming at V came to 0 bases and at J to 0 bases, leaving 2 bases not matched to a gene. The V gene's germline CDR1 is KGHSH and CDR2 LQKENI. DNA of the CDR3: TGTGCCAGCTCACCACCGCGGGGGAGCTCCTACAATGAGCAGTTCTTC. As protein: CASSPPRGSSYNEQFF.

V usage is TRBV5-5 and J usage is TRBJ1-5; weak D call: TRBD1 (5 bases). Germline V gene data show CDR1 as SGHKS and CDR2 as YYEKEE (reference sequence). The CDR3 consists of 16 residues. V was shortened by 0 bases and J by 5 bases, with 15 bases between the two germline ends. The CDR3 DNA is TGTGCCAGCAGCTTGGTAGGGCAGGGACCCTATCAGCCCCAGCATTTT. It encodes CASSLVGQGPYQPQHF.

The chain is built from TRBV7-9 and TRBJ1-2, with TRBD1 matching over 10 bases. With V trimmed by 5 bases and J by 6 bases, 12 bases remained unmatched. The germline V gene has CDR1 SEHNR and CDR2 FQNEAQ (reference sequence). CDR3 size: 16 residues. The CDR3 sequence is CASSRKPGQGLNGYTF. Here the CDR3 DNA reads TGTGCCAGCAGCCGAAAACCGGGACAGGGGTTGAATGGCTACACCTTC.

This clonotype appeared many times. The chain combines TRBV6-4 with TRBJ2-1; TRBD2 is a possible D gene (7 bases). V lost 4 bases and J 9 bases, leaving 16 bases between the germline ends. This CDR3 comprises 14 residues. Germline values: CDR1 MRHNA, CDR2 SNTAGT. CDR3 amino acids: CASSGGGAPSEQFF. The DNA of the CDR3 is TGTGCCAGCAGTGGAGGGGGGGCGCCGAGTGAGCAGTTCTTC.

This clonotype was seen a few times. The chain combines TRBV5-1 with TRBJ2-7, with D possibly TRBD1 on 6 matching bases. The germline V gene encodes CDR1 SGHRS and CDR2 YFSETQ. With 1 base removed from V and 5 bases from J, the gap between germline ends came to 10 bases. This CDR3 has 13 residues. The CDR3 spells CASSLNRANEQYF. Written as DNA, the CDR3 is TGCGCCAGCAGCTTGAACAGGGCCAACGAGCAGTACTTC.

This chain joins TRBV5-1 and TRBJ1-1; the D gene is possibly TRBD1 (6 bases). CDR3 size: 14 residues. Germline V gene sequence: CDR1 SGHRS, CDR2 YFSETQ. V lost 7 bases and J 5 bases, leaving 18 bases between the germline ends. The CDR3, as DNA: TGCGCCAGCGAAGATCTCCAGGGGAGGACTGAAGCTTTCTTT. Translating it yields CASEDLQGRTEAFF.

This clonotype was counted between two and nine times. The V call is TRBV7-3, the J call TRBJ2-1, with D possibly being TRBD1 (6 bases). Trimming stripped 5 bases from V and 0 bases from J, with 11 bases between. The length of the CDR3 is 15 residues. The germline V gene encodes CDR1 SGHTA and CDR2 FQGTGA. This CDR3 reads CASSRPGVSYNEQFF. The CDR3 DNA sequence: TGTGCCAGCAGCAGGCCAGGGGTCTCCTACAATGAGCAGTTCTTC. The full variable domain, with the rest looked up from reference TRBV7-3 and TRBJ2-1, is GAGVSQTPSNKVTEKGKYVELRCDPISGHTALYWYRQSLGQGPEFLIYFQGTGAADDSGLPNDRFFAVRPEGSVSTLKIQRTERGDSAVYLCASSRPGVSYNEQFFGPGTRLTVL.

In its sample, this clonotype was seen a few times. V gene TRBV30 combines with J gene TRBJ1-2, with 8 bases matching TRBD1. V dropped 2 bases and J dropped 4; count of bases not matched to a gene: 9. This CDR3 comprises 15 residues. The germline gives CDR1 GTSNPN, CDR2 SVGIG (reference sequence). In DNA, the CDR3 is TGTGCCTGGAGTAAAGCAGGGGGCGGCGGCTATGGCTACACCTTC. Translated, it gives CAWSKAGGGGYGYTF.

This clonotype was observed a few times. The chain employs TRBV27 and TRBJ2-2; D is unresolved. This CDR3 is built from 15 residues. Germline assignment: CDR1 MNHEY and CDR2 SMNVEV (reference sequence). The germline V and J ends were trimmed by 1 base and 7 bases, with 13 bases remaining between them. The CDR3 loop is CASSLLYAPVGELFF. CDR3 bases: TGTGCCAGCAGTTTATTGTATGCCCCCGTCGGGGAGCTGTTTTTT.

In its sample, this clonotype was seen a few times. The chain uses TRBV7-8 and TRBJ2-1, with TRBD2 identical over 11 bases. Trimming at V came to 7 bases and at J to 10 bases, leaving 3 bases not matched to a gene. This CDR3 spans 12 amino acids. CDR1 SGHVS and CDR2 FQNEAQ come from the germline V gene. The CDR3 loop reads CASIPSGGEQFF. Here the CDR3 DNA reads TGTGCCAGCATTCCTAGCGGGGGGGAGCAGTTCTTC. Full variable domain (remainder filled in from reference TRBV7-8 and TRBJ2-1): GAGVSQSPRYKVAKRGQDVALRCDPISGHVSLFWYQQALGQGPEFLTYFQNEAQLDKSGLPSDRFFAERPEGSVSTLKIQRTQQEDSAVYLCASIPSGGEQFFGPGTRLTVL.

A few counts support this clonotype. CDR3 nucleotides: TGTGCCACCGAGGGACAGAGGAATCAGCCCCAGCATTTT. Its translation is CATEGQRNQPQHF. The chain has TRBV19 and TRBJ1-5; 7 nucleotides match TRBD1. Trimming took 10 bases from V and 4 from J; bases not matched to a gene: 7. The CDR3 loop spans 13 amino acids. Per germline, CDR1 LNHDA and CDR2 SQIVND (reference sequence). The variable domain in full, with the rest retrieved from reference TRBV19 and TRBJ1-5, is DGGITQSPKYLFRKEGQNVTLSCEQNLNHDAMYWYRQDPGQGLRLIYYSQIVNDFQKGDIAEGYSVSREKKESFPLTVTSAQKNPTAFYLCATEGQRNQPQHFGDGTRLSIL.

This clonotype came up many times. The J gene is TRBJ2-5, the V gene TRBV6-5; TRBD1 matches at 7 bases. The CDR3 contains 13 residues. Unmatched junction bases numbered 3, after V lost 4 bases and J lost 4 bases. Germline V gene lookup returns CDR1 MNHEY and CDR2 SVGAGI. In DNA form, the CDR3 reads TGTGCCAGCAGTTCGAGGGGGCCAGAGACCCAGTACTTC. As protein: CASSSRGPETQYF.